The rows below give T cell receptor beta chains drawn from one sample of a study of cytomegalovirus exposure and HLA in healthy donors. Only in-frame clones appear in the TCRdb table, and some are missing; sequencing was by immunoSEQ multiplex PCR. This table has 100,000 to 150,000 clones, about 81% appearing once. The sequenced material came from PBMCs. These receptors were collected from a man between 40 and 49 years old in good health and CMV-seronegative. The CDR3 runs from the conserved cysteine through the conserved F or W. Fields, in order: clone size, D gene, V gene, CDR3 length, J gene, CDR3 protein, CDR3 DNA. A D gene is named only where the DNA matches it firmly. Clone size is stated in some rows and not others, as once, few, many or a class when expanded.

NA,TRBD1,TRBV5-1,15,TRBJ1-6,CASTLGGQGSSPLHF,TGCGCCAGCACCCTCGGGGGACAGGGCTCTTCACCCCTCCACTTT
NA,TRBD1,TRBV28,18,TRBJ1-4,CASSSDRGLHNSGEKLFF,TGTGCCAGCAGTTCAGACAGGGGGCTGCACAATTCTGGTGAAAAACTGTTTTTT
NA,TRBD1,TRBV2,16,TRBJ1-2,CASRHARTGGQYGYTF,TGTGCCAGCCGACATGCCAGGACAGGGGGCCAATATGGCTACACCTTC
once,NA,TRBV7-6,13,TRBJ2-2,CASSKRSTGELFF,TGTGCCAGCAGTAAGCGAAGCACCGGGGAGCTGTTTTTT
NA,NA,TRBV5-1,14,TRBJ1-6,CASSVQGDNSPLHF,TGCGCCAGCAGCGTACAGGGCGACAATTCACCCCTCCACTTT
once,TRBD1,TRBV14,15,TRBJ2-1,CASSGGGTGSNEQFF,TGTGCCAGCAGCGGGGGTGGGACAGGGAGCAATGAGCAGTTCTTC
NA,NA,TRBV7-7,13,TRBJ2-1,CASSGGRGNEQFF,TGTGCCAGCAGCGGGGGGAGAGGCAATGAGCAGTTCTTC
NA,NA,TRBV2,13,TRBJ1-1,CASMPRGNTEAFF,TGTGCCAGCATGCCCCGAGGGAACACTGAAGCTTTCTTT
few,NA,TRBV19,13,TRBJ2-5,CASRSVDKETQYF,TGTGCCAGTAGGTCAGTCGACAAAGAGACCCAGTACTTC
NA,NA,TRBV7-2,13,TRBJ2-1,CASSLRRVNEQFF,TGTGCCAGCAGCTTACGGCGGGTCAATGAGCAGTTCTTC
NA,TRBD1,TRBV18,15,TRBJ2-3,CASSPTTGTTDTQYF,TGTGCCAGCTCACCGACGACAGGGACCACAGATACGCAGTATTTT
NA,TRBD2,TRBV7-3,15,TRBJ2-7,CASSLSLAGGQEQYF,TGTGCCAGCAGCTTAAGTCTAGCGGGAGGGCAAGAGCAGTACTTC
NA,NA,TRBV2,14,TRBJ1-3,CASSVPSSGNTIYF,TGTGCCAGCAGTGTCCCGTCCTCTGGAAACACCATATATTTT
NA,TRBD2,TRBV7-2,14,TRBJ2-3,CASSSSGSPDAQYF,TGTGCCAGCAGCTCTAGCGGGAGCCCAGATGCGCAGTATTTT
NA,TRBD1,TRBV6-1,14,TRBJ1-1,CASSRDRGITEAFF,TGTGCCAGCAGCCGGGACAGGGGAATCACTGAAGCTTTCTTT
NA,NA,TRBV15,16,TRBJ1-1,CATSSPRGHVNTEAFF,TGTGCCACCAGCAGCCCGCGCGGACACGTGAACACTGAAGCTTTCTTT
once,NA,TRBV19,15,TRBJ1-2,CASSMVAGIDYGYTF,TGTGCCAGTAGTATGGTCGCAGGTATCGACTATGGCTACACCTTC
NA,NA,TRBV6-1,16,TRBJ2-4,CASSEPGPGSKNIQYF,TGTGCCAGCAGTGAACCGGGCCCGGGGTCCAAAAACATTCAGTACTTC
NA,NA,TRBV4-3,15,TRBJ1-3,CASSQETGSGNTIYF,TGCGCCAGCAGCCAAGAAACAGGGTCTGGAAACACCATATATTTT
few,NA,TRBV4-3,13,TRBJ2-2,CASSQVITGELFF,TGCGCCAGCAGCCAAGTAATAACCGGGGAGCTGTTTTTT
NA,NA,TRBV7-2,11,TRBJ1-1,CASSLELEAFF,TGTGCCAGCAGCTTAGAGCTTGAAGCTTTCTTT
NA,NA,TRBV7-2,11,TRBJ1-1,CASSSRAEAFF,TGTGCCAGCAGCTCCAGGGCTGAAGCTTTCTTT
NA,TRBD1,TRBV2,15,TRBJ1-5,CASREGTGGYQPQHF,TGTGCCAGCAGGGAGGGGACAGGCGGCTATCAGCCCCAGCATTTT